Presented here are 7 T cell receptor beta chains from one specimen sequenced in a study of cytomegalovirus exposure and HLA in healthy donors. Primers: 60 Vbeta forward and 13 Jbeta reverse. TCRdb's table, derived via immunoSEQ multiplex PCR, lists solely in-frame clones and lacks some. The sample includes over 250,000 clones, roughly 85% of them seen just once. The sample was PBMCs. These receptors were collected from a man in his forties in good health and CMV-seropositive.

The chain combines TRBV5-1 with TRBJ2-1, with 8 bases identical to TRBD2. Germline lookup yields CDR1 SGHRS and CDR2 YFSETQ. The V segment lost 5 bases and the J segment 9 bases; nucleotides outside the gene matches: 13. The CDR3 length is 15 residues. CDR3 in amino acids: CASRRPGLDYTEQFF. CDR3 sequence (DNA): TGCGCCAGCAGGCGTCCGGGACTAGACTATACTGAGCAGTTCTTC.

This clone was found once. The gene calls are TRBV7-9 and TRBJ1-6, with D uncertain. The V and J ends lost 3 bases and 8 bases respectively, with 5 bases between them. The germline V gene has CDR1 SEHNR and CDR2 FQNEAQ (reference sequence). The CDR3 totals 12 residues. In nucleotides, the CDR3 is TGTGCCAGCAGCTTGCTAGATTCACCCCTCCACTTT. Translated, it gives CASSLLDSPLHF. Variable domain in full (rest from reference TRBV7-9 and TRBJ1-6): DTGVSQNPRHKITKRGQNVTFRCDPISEHNRLYWYRQTLGQGPEFLTYFQNEAQLEKSRLLSDRFSAERPKGSFSTLEIQRTEQGDSAMYLCASSLLDSPLHFGNGTRLTVT.

The chain joins TRBV19 to TRBJ2-1; 11 positions match TRBD2. The germline V gene encodes CDR1 LNHDA and CDR2 SQIVND (reference sequence). V shed 3 bases, J shed 5 bases, and the junction held 6 bases outside the gene matches. The CDR3 extends over 16 amino acids. Here the CDR3 DNA reads TGTGCCAGTAGTATCACCGGGACTAGCGGAAACAATGAGCAGTTCTTC. Translating gives CASSITGTSGNNEQFF. Full variable domain (rest looked up from reference TRBV19 and TRBJ2-1): DGGITQSPKYLFRKEGQNVTLSCEQNLNHDAMYWYRQDPGQGLRLIYYSQIVNDFQKGDIAEGYSVSREKKESFPLTVTSAQKNPTAFYLCASSITGTSGNNEQFFGPGTRLTVL.

This CDR3 is CASGRGLRTDTQYF. The CDR3 bases are TGTGCTAGTGGGCGAGGGTTGCGCACAGATACGCAGTATTTT. The chain is built from TRBV12-5 and TRBJ2-3; a possible D gene is TRBD2 (5 bases). The CDR3 covers 14 residues. The V gene lost 6 bases and the J gene lost 1 base, with 11 bases spanning the gap. The germline gives CDR1 LGHNT, CDR2 FRNRAP.

The chain couples TRBV10-3 to TRBJ2-4, with TRBD2 matching over 10 bases. CDR1 and CDR2 (germline): ENHRY, SYGVKD. The CDR3 length is 18 residues. V lost 0 bases and J lost 1; bases outside the gene matches: 6. This CDR3 reads CAISESEREGFAKNIQYF. The DNA for the CDR3 is TGTGCCATCAGTGAGTCCGAGCGGGAGGGGTTTGCCAAAAACATTCAGTACTTC.

The chain recombines TRBV7-2 with TRBJ2-7, with D perhaps TRBD1 (6 bases). Germline V gives CDR1 SGHTA, CDR2 FQGNSA. V was shortened by 4 bases and J by 3 bases, with 16 bases between the two germline ends. The CDR3 contains 15 residues. The CDR3 DNA is TGTGCCAGCAGCTCGGGCAGAACAGGGAGCTACGAGCAGTACTTC. Amino acid sequence: CASSSGRTGSYEQYF. Using reference TRBV7-2 and TRBJ2-7 for the parts outside the CDR3, the full variable domain is GAGVSQSPSNKVTEKGKDVELRCDPISGHTALYWYRQSLGQGLEFLIYFQGNSAPDKSGLPSDRFSAERTGGSVSTLTIQRTQQEDSAVYLCASSSGRTGSYEQYFGPGTRLTVT.

The chain joins TRBV11-3 to TRBJ2-7, with 8 positions matching TRBD2. The CDR3 consists of 15 residues. Germline V gene sequence: CDR1 SGHNT, CDR2 YENEEA. J was trimmed by 6 bases and V by 1 base; bases with no gene match: 8. The CDR3, as DNA: TGTGCCAGCAGCTTAGGGCGGGAGGCCCTTCCCGAGCAGTACTTC. The encoded protein is CASSLGREALPEQYF.